This T cell receptor beta chain was retrieved from a study of cytomegalovirus exposure and HLA in healthy donors. PCR primers comprised 60 Vbeta and 13 Jbeta primers. The protocol was immunoSEQ multiplex PCR, while the TCRdb copy is restricted to in-frame clones and leaves out a portion. In the table there are some 100,000 clones, about 72% of which are singletons. The V gene's germline CDR1 is ENHRY and CDR2 SYGVKD. The CDR3 spans 13 residues. With 5 bases clipped from V and 3 bases from J, the junction kept 2 bases outside the gene matches. General study points: Compared with the approximately 670-donor mean, an Asian-associated ancestry cluster reportedly had fewer N-insertions, according to a later analysis.

This clone was recorded a few times. Antigen: not known. This sequence was found in a man aged 45-65 years in good health and CMV-seropositive. J is TRBJ1-1 and V is TRBV10-3; 8 positions agree with TRBD1. The source material was PBMCs. CDR3 coding DNA: TGTGCCATCAGTACAGGGGGGGACACTGAAGCTTTCTTT. It encodes CAISTGGDTEAFF.